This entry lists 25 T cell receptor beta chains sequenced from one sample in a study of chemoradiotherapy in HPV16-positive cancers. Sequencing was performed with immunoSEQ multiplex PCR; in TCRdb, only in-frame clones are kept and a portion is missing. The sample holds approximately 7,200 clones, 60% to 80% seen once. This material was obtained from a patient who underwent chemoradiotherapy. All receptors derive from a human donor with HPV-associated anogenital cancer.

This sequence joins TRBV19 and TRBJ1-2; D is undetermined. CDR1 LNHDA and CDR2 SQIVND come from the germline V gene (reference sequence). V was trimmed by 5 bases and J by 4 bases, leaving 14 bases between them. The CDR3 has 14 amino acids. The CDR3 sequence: CASSALGTSYGYTF. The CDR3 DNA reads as TGTGCCAGTAGTGCCCTCGGAACAAGCTATGGCTACACCTTC.

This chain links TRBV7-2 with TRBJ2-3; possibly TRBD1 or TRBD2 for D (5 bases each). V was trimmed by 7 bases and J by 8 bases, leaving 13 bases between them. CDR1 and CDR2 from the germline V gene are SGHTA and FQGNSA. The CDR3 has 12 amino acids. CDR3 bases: TGTGCCAGCAACCAAGGTGGGGGTACGCAGTATTTT. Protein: CASNQGGGTQYF. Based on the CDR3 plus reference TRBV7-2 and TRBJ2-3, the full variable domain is GAGVSQSPSNKVTEKGKDVELRCDPISGHTALYWYRQSLGQGLEFLIYFQGNSAPDKSGLPSDRFSAERTGGSVSTLTIQRTQQEDSAVYLCASNQGGGTQYFGPGTRLTVL.

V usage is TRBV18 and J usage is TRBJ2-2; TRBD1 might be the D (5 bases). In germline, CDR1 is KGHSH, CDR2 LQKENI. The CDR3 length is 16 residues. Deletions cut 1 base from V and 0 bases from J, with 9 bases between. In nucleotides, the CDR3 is TGTGCCAGCTCACCACGCGGACAAGCGAACACCGGGGAGCTGTTTTTT. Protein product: CASSPRGQANTGELFF.

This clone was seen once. This CDR3 is CASSQAPFRGPGGYTF. The CDR3 DNA is TGCGCCAGCAGCCAAGCCCCCTTCAGGGGGCCGGGTGGCTACACCTTC. The chain combines TRBV4-1 with TRBJ1-2; 8 bases map to TRBD1. J gave up 7 bases and V 1 base, and 11 bases lay outside the gene matches. The germline V gene has CDR1 MGHRA and CDR2 YSYEKL. The CDR3 sequence is 16 residues long.

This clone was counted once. CDR3 bases: TGTGCCAGCAGCTTAACCCCACAGGGGTCGGGGGCCAACGTCCTGACTTTC. Amino acids: CASSLTPQGSGANVLTF. J is TRBJ2-6 and V is TRBV7-3, with TRBD1 matching 7 bases. The CDR3 spans 17 residues. V dropped 0 bases and J dropped 4; count of bases not matched to a gene: 6. Germline V CDR1 and CDR2: SGHTA, FQGTGA.

This CDR3 reads CASSPELGVTYGYTF. CDR3 sequence (DNA): TGTGCCAGCAGCCCAGAGCTTGGAGTTACCTATGGCTACACCTTC. The chain recombines TRBV6-1 with TRBJ1-2; D gene ambiguous. This CDR3 has 15 residues. Germline V gene sequence: CDR1 MNHNS, CDR2 SASEGT. V dropped 6 bases and J dropped 4 bases, with 18 bases sitting between them.

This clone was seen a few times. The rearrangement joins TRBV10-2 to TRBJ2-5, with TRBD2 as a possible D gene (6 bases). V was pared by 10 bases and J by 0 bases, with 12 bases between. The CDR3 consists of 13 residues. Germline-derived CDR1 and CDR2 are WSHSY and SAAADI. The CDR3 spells CATQDYDQETQYF. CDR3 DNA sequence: TGCGCCACCCAGGACTATGACCAAGAGACCCAGTACTTC.

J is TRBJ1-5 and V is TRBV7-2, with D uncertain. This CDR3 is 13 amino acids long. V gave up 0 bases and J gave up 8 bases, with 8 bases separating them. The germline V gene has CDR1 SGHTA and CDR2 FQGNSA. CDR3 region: CASSLALREPQHF. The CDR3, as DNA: TGTGCCAGCAGCTTAGCGCTCCGGGAGCCCCAGCATTTT.

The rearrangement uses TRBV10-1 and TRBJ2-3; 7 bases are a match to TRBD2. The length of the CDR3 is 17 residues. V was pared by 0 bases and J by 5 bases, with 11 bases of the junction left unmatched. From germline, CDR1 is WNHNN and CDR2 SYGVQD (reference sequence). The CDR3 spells CASSESTPAGPKDTQYF. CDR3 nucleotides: TGCGCCAGCAGTGAGTCGACTCCAGCGGGGCCCAAAGATACGCAGTATTTT.

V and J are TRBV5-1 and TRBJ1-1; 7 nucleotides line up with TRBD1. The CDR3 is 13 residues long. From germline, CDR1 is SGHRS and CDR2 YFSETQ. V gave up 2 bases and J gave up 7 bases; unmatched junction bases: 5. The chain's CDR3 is CASSLFRGSEAFF. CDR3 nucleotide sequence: TGCGCCAGCAGCTTATTCAGGGGGAGTGAAGCTTTCTTT.

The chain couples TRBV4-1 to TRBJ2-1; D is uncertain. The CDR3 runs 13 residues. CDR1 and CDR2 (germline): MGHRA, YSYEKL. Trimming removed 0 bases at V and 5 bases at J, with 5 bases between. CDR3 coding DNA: TGCGCCAGCAGCCAAGAGGCTGACAATGAGCAGTTCTTC. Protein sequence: CASSQEADNEQFF.

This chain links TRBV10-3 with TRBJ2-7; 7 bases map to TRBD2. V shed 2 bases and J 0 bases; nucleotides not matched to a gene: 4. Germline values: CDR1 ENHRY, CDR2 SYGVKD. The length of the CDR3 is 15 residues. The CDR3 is CAISEGLAASYEQYF. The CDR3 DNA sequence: TGTGCCATCAGTGAGGGCCTAGCGGCCTCCTACGAGCAGTACTTC.

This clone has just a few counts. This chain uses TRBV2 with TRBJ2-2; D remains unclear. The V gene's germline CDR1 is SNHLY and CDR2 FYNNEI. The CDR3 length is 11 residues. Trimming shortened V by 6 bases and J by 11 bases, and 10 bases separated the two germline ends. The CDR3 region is CASRVWVELFF. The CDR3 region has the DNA TGTGCCAGCAGAGTGTGGGTAGAGCTGTTTTTT.

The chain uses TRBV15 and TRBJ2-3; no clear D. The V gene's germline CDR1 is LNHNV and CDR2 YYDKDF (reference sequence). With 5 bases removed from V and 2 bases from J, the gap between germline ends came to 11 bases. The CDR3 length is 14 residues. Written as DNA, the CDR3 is TGTGCCACCAGCCTTGGGGTCTTCACAGATACGCAGTATTTT. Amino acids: CATSLGVFTDTQYF.

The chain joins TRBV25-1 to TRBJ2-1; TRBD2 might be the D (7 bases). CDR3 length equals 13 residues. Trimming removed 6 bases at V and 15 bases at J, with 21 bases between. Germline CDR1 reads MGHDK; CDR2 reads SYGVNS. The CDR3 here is CASRGAGSGEGFF. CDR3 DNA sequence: TGTGCCAGCAGGGGGGCGGGAAGCGGGGAGGGGTTCTTC.

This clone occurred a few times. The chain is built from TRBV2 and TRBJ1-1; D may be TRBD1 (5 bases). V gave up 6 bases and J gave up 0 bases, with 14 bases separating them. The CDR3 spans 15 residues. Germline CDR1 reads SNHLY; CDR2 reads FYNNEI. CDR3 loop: CASRPGTLMNTEAFF. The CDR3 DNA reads TGTGCCAGCAGGCCCGGGACGCTAATGAACACTGAAGCTTTCTTT.

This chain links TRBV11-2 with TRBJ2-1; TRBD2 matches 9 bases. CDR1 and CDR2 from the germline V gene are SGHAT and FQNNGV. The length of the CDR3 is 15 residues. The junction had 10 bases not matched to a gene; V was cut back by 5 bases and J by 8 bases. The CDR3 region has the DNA TGTGCCAGCAGCCTGGGACTAGCCATTAGACATGAGCAGTTCTTC. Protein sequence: CASSLGLAIRHEQFF.

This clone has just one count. Here the CDR3 DNA reads TGTGCCAGCAGCTTAGAAGGATCTAAGGGCTCCTACAATGAGCAGTTCTTC. Protein sequence: CASSLEGSKGSYNEQFF. This chain links TRBV7-9 with TRBJ2-1, with D unresolved. Trimming cost V 1 base and J 0 bases, with 13 bases left between them. CDR1 and CDR2 (germline): SEHNR, FQNEAQ (reference sequence). The length of the CDR3 is 17 residues.

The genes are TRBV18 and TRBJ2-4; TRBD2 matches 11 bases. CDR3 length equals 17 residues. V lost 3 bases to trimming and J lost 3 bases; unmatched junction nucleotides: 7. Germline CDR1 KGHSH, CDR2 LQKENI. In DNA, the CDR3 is TGTGCCAGCTCACCGTCACTAGCGGGGGAGGGCAAAAACATTCAGTACTTC. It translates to CASSPSLAGEGKNIQYF.

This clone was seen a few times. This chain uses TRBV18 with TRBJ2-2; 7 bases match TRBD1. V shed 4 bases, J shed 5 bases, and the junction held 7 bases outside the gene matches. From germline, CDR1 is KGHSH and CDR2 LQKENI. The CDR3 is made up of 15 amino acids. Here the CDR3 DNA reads TGTGCCAGCTCACGTGACAGGGTACGAACCGGGGAGCTGTTTTTT. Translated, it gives CASSRDRVRTGELFF.

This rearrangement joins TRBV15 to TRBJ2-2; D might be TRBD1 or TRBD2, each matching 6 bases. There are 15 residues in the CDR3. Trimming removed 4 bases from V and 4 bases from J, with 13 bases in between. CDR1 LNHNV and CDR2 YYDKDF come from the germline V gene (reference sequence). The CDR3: CATSTGEASTGELFF. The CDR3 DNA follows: TGTGCCACCAGCACAGGGGAGGCTAGCACCGGGGAGCTGTTTTTT. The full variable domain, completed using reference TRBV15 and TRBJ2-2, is DAMVIQNPRYQVTQFGKPVTLSCSQTLNHNVMYWYQQKSSQAPKLLFHYYDKDFNNEADTPDNFQSRRPNTSFCFLDIRSPGLGDTAMYLCATSTGEASTGELFFGEGSRLTVL.

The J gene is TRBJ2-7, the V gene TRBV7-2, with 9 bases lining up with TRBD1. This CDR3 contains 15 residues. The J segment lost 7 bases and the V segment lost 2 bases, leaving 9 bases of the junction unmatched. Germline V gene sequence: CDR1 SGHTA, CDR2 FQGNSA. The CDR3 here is CASSLSPQGAREQYF. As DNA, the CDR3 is TGTGCCAGCAGCTTAAGTCCACAGGGGGCTAGGGAGCAGTACTTC.

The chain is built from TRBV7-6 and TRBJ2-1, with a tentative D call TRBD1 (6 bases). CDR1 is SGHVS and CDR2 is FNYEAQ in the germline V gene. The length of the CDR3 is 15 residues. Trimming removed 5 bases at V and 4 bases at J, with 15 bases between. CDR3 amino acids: CASSLGAGDYNEQFF. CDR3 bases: TGTGCCAGCAGCCTGGGGGCAGGCGATTACAATGAGCAGTTCTTC.

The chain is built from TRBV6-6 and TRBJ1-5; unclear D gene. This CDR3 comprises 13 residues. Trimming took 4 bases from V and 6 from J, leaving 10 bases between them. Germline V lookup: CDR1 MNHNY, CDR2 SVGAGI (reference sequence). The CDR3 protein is CASSFGVAQPQHF. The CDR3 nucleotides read TGTGCCAGCAGTTTTGGGGTGGCTCAGCCCCAGCATTTT.

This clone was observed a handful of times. CDR3 in DNA: TGTGCCAGCAGCGTAGATAACGCCCGTGAAGCTTTCTTT. It yields the protein CASSVDNAREAFF. The genes are TRBV9 and TRBJ1-1, with D hard to call. Trimming cost V 0 bases and J 7 bases, with 10 bases left between them. Germline lookup yields CDR1 SGDLS and CDR2 YYNGEE. This CDR3 spans 13 amino acids.